Described below is a single T cell receptor beta chain sequence and its context. As yet, its antigen is unknown. Regarding treatment: randomized to nivolumab then ipilimumab (arm A) or the reverse (arm B). This specimen belongs to a study of sequential checkpoint blockade in melanoma. Whole-study results and caveats: Patients with week-13 increases in T-cell fraction and clonality benefited about 30 times more often. Pretreatment TIL clonality tracked with response in the nivolumab-first arm.

Produced via immunoSEQ multiplex PCR; TCRdb's table is partial and in-frame only. The sample records approximately 6,400 clones, around 21% being singletons. The receptor's source is a human donor with melanoma. The sample consisted of tumor tissue (inferred from file names), taken from a patient given nivolumab and ipilimumab in sequence.

CDR3 nucleotides: TGTGCCAGTCAACTAGCGGGAGGCTTCCGAAAGTTCTTC. This translates into CASQLAGGFRKFF. The chain joins TRBV28 to TRBJ2-1; 12 positions match TRBD2. Germline V gives CDR1 MDHEN, CDR2 SYDVKM. With 9 bases clipped from V and 14 bases from J, the junction kept 11 bases outside the gene matches. CDR3 length equals 13 residues.